A selection of T cell receptor beta chains follows, all from one sample in a study of blood T cell repertoires in COVID-19. The table came from immunoSEQ multiplex PCR; TCRdb's copy has only in-frame clones and leaves some out. The top ten hold around 10% of the sample, which has 150,000 to 200,000 clones, over 80% seen once. The sample comprised peripheral blood. Every receptor here comes from a woman older than 75 with active or convalescent COVID-19. Both conserved end residues are part of each CDR3. The order of the fields is clone size, V gene, D gene, CDR3 length, J gene, CDR3 protein, CDR3 DNA. A D gene is named only where the DNA matches it firmly. Clone size is not always given. Where it is, it says once, few, many or a class for expanded clones.

clone_size: NA; v_call: TRBV29-1; d_call: TRBD1; cdr3_length: 13; j_call: TRBJ1-2; cdr3_aa: CSVDRETNYGYTF; cdr3_nt: TGCAGCGTCGACAGGGAAACTAACTATGGCTACACCTTC
clone_size: NA; v_call: TRBV18; d_call: TRBD1; cdr3_length: 14; j_call: TRBJ2-7; cdr3_aa: CASSQNRGSYEQYF; cdr3_nt: TGTGCCAGCTCACAAAACAGGGGATCCTACGAGCAGTACTTC
clone_size: NA; v_call: TRBV10-1; d_call: NA; cdr3_length: 15; j_call: TRBJ1-4; cdr3_aa: CAYPKGDATNEKLFF; cdr3_nt: TGCGCCTATCCCAAGGGGGATGCAACTAATGAAAAACTGTTTTTT
clone_size: NA; v_call: TRBV3-1/TRBV3-2; d_call: TRBD1; cdr3_length: 12; j_call: TRBJ1-2; cdr3_aa: CASGGQGRSYTF; cdr3_nt: TGTGCCAGCGGGGGACAGGGAAGGAGCTACACCTTC
clone_size: NA; v_call: TRBV6-5; d_call: NA; cdr3_length: 11; j_call: TRBJ1-2; cdr3_aa: CASSQNYGYTF; cdr3_nt: TGTGCCAGCAGCCAAAACTATGGCTACACCTTC
clone_size: NA; v_call: TRBV19; d_call: NA; cdr3_length: 19; j_call: TRBJ1-6; cdr3_aa: CASSIVRQGIISYNSPLHF; cdr3_nt: TGTGCCAGTAGTATAGTTAGGCAGGGTATTATCTCCTATAATTCACCCCTCCACTTT
clone_size: NA; v_call: TRBV5-4; d_call: NA; cdr3_length: 16; j_call: TRBJ2-2; cdr3_aa: CASSLSFQGYTGELFF; cdr3_nt: TGTGCCAGCAGCCTGAGCTTTCAGGGTTATACCGGGGAGCTGTTTTTT
clone_size: NA; v_call: TRBV19; d_call: NA; cdr3_length: 12; j_call: TRBJ1-2; cdr3_aa: CASSSGVYGYTF; cdr3_nt: TGTGCCAGTAGTTCAGGGGTTTATGGCTACACCTTC
clone_size: NA; v_call: TRBV2; d_call: TRBD2; cdr3_length: 16; j_call: TRBJ2-1; cdr3_aa: CASSSLTSGDYNEQFF; cdr3_nt: TGTGCCAGCAGTTCCTTGACTAGCGGGGATTACAATGAGCAGTTCTTC
clone_size: once; v_call: TRBV12-5; d_call: NA; cdr3_length: 17; j_call: TRBJ1-2; cdr3_aa: CASGLVGGDFKNYGYTF; cdr3_nt: TGTGCTAGTGGTTTGGTAGGGGGAGATTTTAAAAACTATGGCTACACCTTC